These T cell receptor beta chains were read from a single sample in a study of OX40 agonist ivuxolimab in advanced cancers. TCRdb's copy holds only in-frame clones and misses some; the assay was immunoSEQ multiplex PCR. Of roughly 48,000 clones listed, 85% to 90% were seen once; the top ten hold 10%. The sequencing here drew on CD4+ or CD8+ T cells sorted from blood, taken in a trial of the OX40 agonist ivuxolimab. The receptors here all came from an adult with an advanced solid tumor such as melanoma, head and neck, liver or kidney cancer. Both conserved end residues are part of each CDR3. D genes are given only for firm matches. The size of a clone is reported for some rows only, either as once, few or many, or as a class for expanded clones.

j_call	v_call	d_call	clone_size	cdr3_nt	cdr3_aa
TRBJ2-1	TRBV6-1	.	.	TGTGCCAGCAGTGAAGCTTACCTAGTCCTCAATGAGCAGTTCTTC	CASSEAYLVLNEQFF
TRBJ1-2	TRBV27	.	.	TGTGCCAGCAGTTTATCACCCCCGCAAAGAGGCTACACCTTC	CASSLSPPQRGYTF
TRBJ1-5	TRBV2	TRBD1	once	TGTGCCAGCAGTGCTTGGGTGACAGGGAATCAGCCCCAGCATTTT	CASSAWVTGNQPQHF
TRBJ1-1	TRBV19	.	.	TGTGCCAGTAGTATGGGCAACATGAACACTGAAGCTTTCTTT	CASSMGNMNTEAFF
TRBJ1-4	TRBV6-5	.	.	TGTGCCAGCTCAACAGGGAGGTCTAATGAAAAACTGTTTTTT	CASSTGRSNEKLFF
TRBJ1-1	TRBV9	.	few	TGTGCCAGCAGCGCGACCCGCGGGGTCACTGAAGCTTTCTTT	CASSATRGVTEAFF
TRBJ1-5	TRBV25-1	TRBD1	.	TGTGCCAGCAGTGGAAACAGGGGATGGCAGCCCCAGCATTTT	CASSGNRGWQPQHF
TRBJ2-7	TRBV7-9	TRBD1	.	TGTGCCAGCAGGACACCCGGGACAGGGAGCTCCTACGAGCAGTACTTC	CASRTPGTGSSYEQYF
TRBJ2-1	TRBV30	TRBD2	.	TGTGCCTGGAGTCTCGGGGGGGCGGGTGAGCAGTTCTTC	CAWSLGGAGEQFF
TRBJ2-7	TRBV9	.	.	TGTGCCAGCAGCGGTCCGGAGGGGTTAACCTCCTACGAGCAGTACTTC	CASSGPEGLTSYEQYF
TRBJ1-2	TRBV25-1	TRBD1	.	TGTGCCAGCAGTGAAACAGGGGGAAACTATGGCTACACCTTC	CASSETGGNYGYTF
TRBJ1-5	TRBV7-2	.	.	TGTGCCAGCAGCTTAATCGGTCAGGTTCTCAATCAGCCCCAGCATTTT	CASSLIGQVLNQPQHF
TRBJ1-1	TRBV27	.	.	TGTGCCAGCAGTTTATCCTGGCAGGGGAACACTGAAGCTTTCTTT	CASSLSWQGNTEAFF
TRBJ1-1	TRBV5-6	.	.	TGTGCCAGCAGCGGATGGGGGCCCGGGGGCACTGAAGCTTTCTTT	CASSGWGPGGTEAFF
TRBJ2-7	TRBV4-3	.	.	TGCGCCAGCAGCCAAGATACAGGCAGGGACTACGAGCAGTACTTC	CASSQDTGRDYEQYF
TRBJ2-7	TRBV7-2	TRBD2	.	TGTGCCAGCAGCGGTCTAGGGACTAGCGGTTACGAGCAGTACTTC	CASSGLGTSGYEQYF
TRBJ1-2	TRBV13	TRBD1	.	TGTGCCAGCAGCTTACAGGGGACAGGGTTCCCAGGCTACACCTTC	CASSLQGTGFPGYTF
TRBJ2-7	TRBV5-1	.	.	TGCGCCAGCAGCCGGGGAACGGTATCCCTGGGGTACGAGCAGTACTTC	CASSRGTVSLGYEQYF
TRBJ1-3	TRBV7-8	.	.	TGTGCCAGCAGCCCCCGTGAAGGGGGAAACACCATATATTTT	CASSPREGGNTIYF
TRBJ1-4	TRBV25-1	TRBD1	.	TGTGCCAGCAGTCCCCAGGGGGCAGGGTTTAATGAAAAACTGTTTTTT	CASSPQGAGFNEKLFF
TRBJ1-4	TRBV30	.	few	TGTGCCTGGGTACGGGACGGTGCAACTAATGAAAAACTGTTTTTT	CAWVRDGATNEKLFF
TRBJ1-2	TRBV13	TRBD1	.	TGTGCCAGCAGCTTGGGACAGGGGACGGGTGGCTACACCTTC	CASSLGQGTGGYTF
TRBJ2-1	TRBV19	TRBD2	.	TGTGCCACCCTAGAGCGGGGGGGCCGGTATGAGCAGTTCTTC	CATLERGGRYEQFF
TRBJ1-1	TRBV11-3	.	.	TGTGCCAGCAGCTTAGAGACCCCCCGCTCGGGTCTGAACACTGAAGCTTTCTTT	CASSLETPRSGLNTEAFF
TRBJ1-4	TRBV4-3	TRBD1	few	TGCGCCAGCAGCCAAGATTCGGCAGGGGGCTCGACTAATGAAAAACTGTTTTTT	CASSQDSAGGSTNEKLFF
TRBJ2-7	TRBV7-9	.	.	TGTGCCAGCAGCCTAGGCCTCGAGCAGTACTTC	CASSLGLEQYF
TRBJ2-7	TRBV7-9	.	.	TGTGCCAGCAGCCGTGGGAAACACACAACCTACGAGCAGTACTTC	CASSRGKHTTYEQYF
TRBJ1-1	TRBV5-1	.	.	TGCGCCAGCAGCTTGGGGGCAGGGAGCACTGAAGCTTTCTTT	CASSLGAGSTEAFF
TRBJ1-1	TRBV10-3	TRBD1	.	TGTGCCATCAGTGAGCGAGCGTGGACAGGTTGGAACACTGAAGCTTTCTTT	CAISERAWTGWNTEAFF
TRBJ2-7	TRBV5-1	.	.	TGCGCCACCTCCGTTGACATGACCTACGAGCAGTACTTC	CATSVDMTYEQYF
TRBJ2-1	TRBV29-1	.	once	TGCAGCGTTGTGGTGTATTCGGTGGGCGGATCCTACAATGAGCAGTTCTTC	CSVVVYSVGGSYNEQFF
TRBJ1-2	TRBV5-1	.	.	TGCGCCAGCAGCTTGGAACAGGGCCCCTATGGCTACACCTTC	CASSLEQGPYGYTF
TRBJ2-3	TRBV15	TRBD2	.	TGTGCCACCAGCAGATCACCCACGGCGAAGAGCGGGGGGCCCCTAGATACGCAGTATTTT	CATSRSPTAKSGGPLDTQYF
TRBJ2-3	TRBV7-2	TRBD2	.	TGTGCCAGCAGCTTAGTAGCGGGGTTAACAGATACGCAGTATTTT	CASSLVAGLTDTQYF
TRBJ2-7	TRBV6-5	TRBD1	.	TGTGCCAGCAGGGGACAGGGGGAGGGGTTCGAGCAGTACTTC	CASRGQGEGFEQYF